The 10 T cell receptor beta chains presented below share a single source sample, sequenced in a study of shared clonotypes between healthy human individuals. Sequenced by immunoSEQ multiplex PCR; TCRdb stores in-frame clones only, minus some. The sample includes 150,000 to 200,000 clones, about 93% of them seen just once. The sequenced sample was naive CD4+ T cells sorted from blood. Stated subset: CD45RA+ positively selected. The receptor source for this set is a woman under 40 in good health.

The chain couples TRBV28 to TRBJ1-1; 10 bases line up with TRBD1. The V gene's germline CDR1 is MDHEN and CDR2 SYDVKM. CDR3 length equals 16 residues. Unmatched junction bases numbered 9, after V lost 2 bases and J lost 6 bases. The CDR3 DNA follows: TGTGCCAGCAGTTTACCTACCGGGACAGGGGCGCCTGAAGCTTTCTTT. Residues: CASSLPTGTGAPEAFF.

In this sample, this clone turned up once. The J gene is TRBJ1-2, the V gene TRBV21-1; TRBD1 reflects the table's D call only, with no check against the DNA. TRBV21-1 is deemed a pseudogene. The CDR3 runs 17 residues. CDR3 bases: TGTGCCAGCAGCAAGGTGGGATTCGGACAGAGGCTCTATGGCTACACCTTC. This translates into CASSKVGFGQRLYGYTF.

DNA for the CDR3: TGTGCCAGTAGTACGAGGACTACGAGCACAGATACGCAGTATTTT. Protein product: CASSTRTTSTDTQYF. The chain employs TRBV19 and TRBJ2-3, with D tentatively TRBD2 (6 bases). The germline CDR1 and CDR2 sequences are LNHDA and SQIVND (reference sequence). This CDR3 region has 15 residues. V dropped 4 bases and J dropped 0 bases, with 11 bases sitting between them.

The gene calls are TRBV7-3 and TRBJ2-7; D tentatively reads TRBD1 or TRBD2 (7 bases each). The germline V gene encodes CDR1 SGHTA and CDR2 FQGTGA. This CDR3 has 15 amino acids. Trimming removed 5 bases at V and 4 bases at J, with 18 bases between. The CDR3 bases are TGTGCCAGCAGCCACACAAGACAGGGAGGGTACGAGCAGTACTTC. Protein sequence: CASSHTRQGGYEQYF.

The chain carries TRBV9 and TRBJ2-1; 9 bases agree with TRBD2. V was clipped by 0 bases and J by 8 bases; unmatched bases: 6. Germline CDR1 reads SGDLS; CDR2 reads YYNGEE. This CDR3 spans 15 amino acids. CDR3 loop: CASSVDSGSFYEQFF. In DNA, the CDR3 is TGTGCCAGCAGCGTAGATAGCGGGAGCTTTTATGAGCAGTTCTTC.

This clone was seen a few times. This sequence joins TRBV7-8 and TRBJ1-5; possible D gene TRBD1, 6 bases. V was trimmed by 6 bases and J by 9 bases, leaving 15 bases between them. The V gene's germline CDR1 is SGHVS and CDR2 FQNEAQ. This CDR3 has 13 amino acids. Here the CDR3 reads CASRPDRSGPQHF. The CDR3 DNA follows: TGTGCCAGCAGACCTGACAGGTCCGGGCCCCAGCATTTT. Full variable domain (outside the CDR3, taken from reference TRBV7-8 and TRBJ1-5): GAGVSQSPRYKVAKRGQDVALRCDPISGHVSLFWYQQALGQGPEFLTYFQNEAQLDKSGLPSDRFFAERPEGSVSTLKIQRTQQEDSAVYLCASRPDRSGPQHFGDGTRLSIL.

The V call is TRBV29-1, the J call TRBJ2-1; 7 bases align to TRBD2. The CDR3 totals 14 residues. Germline CDR1 reads SQVTM; CDR2 reads ANQGSEA. Losses at the gene ends were 5 bases for V and 3 bases for J; bases not matched to a gene: 7. CDR3 protein: CSVFSGSFYNEQFF. The CDR3 DNA sequence: TGCAGCGTTTTTAGCGGGTCCTTCTACAATGAGCAGTTCTTC.

V gene TRBV9 combines with J gene TRBJ1-3; D may be TRBD1 (6 bases). CDR3 length equals 16 residues. The germline V gene encodes CDR1 SGDLS and CDR2 YYNGEE. Trimming stripped 0 bases from V and 0 bases from J, with 10 bases between. The chain's CDR3 is CASSVATGFSGNTIYF. In DNA form, the CDR3 reads TGTGCCAGCAGCGTAGCTACAGGGTTCTCTGGAAACACCATATATTTT.

J is TRBJ2-7 and V is TRBV7-2; D may be TRBD2 (6 bases). Trimming pared 5 bases from V and 3 bases from J, leaving 26 bases between. There are 18 residues in the CDR3. The germline CDR1 and CDR2 sequences are SGHTA and FQGNSA. In DNA, the CDR3 is TGTGCCAGCAGCCTGCGCGTCTTACGGGACTTACCCAACTACGAGCAGTACTTC. Translation gives CASSLRVLRDLPNYEQYF.

The chain joins TRBV19 to TRBJ1-2; 7 nucleotides align to TRBD1. The CDR3 has 17 residues. Germline V gene lookup returns CDR1 LNHDA and CDR2 SQIVND (reference sequence). Unmatched junction bases numbered 13, after V lost 3 bases and J lost 3 bases. The CDR3 DNA reads TGTGCCAGTAGTATCCCCGGGACAGAAATTTATGACTATGGCTACACCTTC. The encoded protein is CASSIPGTEIYDYGYTF. The full variable domain, its missing parts supplied by reference TRBV19 and TRBJ1-2, is DGGITQSPKYLFRKEGQNVTLSCEQNLNHDAMYWYRQDPGQGLRLIYYSQIVNDFQKGDIAEGYSVSREKKESFPLTVTSAQKNPTAFYLCASSIPGTEIYDYGYTFGSGTRLTVV.